A single sample is the source of the 7 T cell receptor beta chains below, sequenced in a study of radiotherapy plus CTLA-4 blockade in lung cancer. Libraries were prepared by immunoSEQ multiplex PCR; TCRdb keeps only in-frame clonotypes and omits some of them. The table lists roughly 80,000 clones, just under 75% of them singletons. The material sequenced was peripheral blood, taken from a patient treated with radiotherapy plus ipilimumab. These receptors all come from a human donor with non-small cell lung cancer whose response to radiotherapy plus ipilimumab could not be evaluated.

The chain joins TRBV5-1 to TRBJ2-5, with 7 bases matching TRBD1. The CDR3 is 17 residues long. Looked up from germline, CDR1 is SGHRS and CDR2 is YFSETQ. The J segment lost 2 bases and the V segment lost 1 base, leaving 11 bases of the junction unmatched. The CDR3 DNA follows: TGCGCCAGCAGCTTGACTCCGACAGGGAATCTTCAAGAGACCCAGTACTTC. It encodes CASSLTPTGNLQETQYF.

The sample holds a few counts of this clone. The J gene is TRBJ2-5, the V gene TRBV10-3; 12 bases map to TRBD1. V was pared by 6 bases and J by 5 bases, with 4 bases of the junction left unmatched. Germline loops: CDR1 ENHRY, CDR2 SYGVKD. The CDR3 is made up of 14 amino acids. The CDR3 loop is CAIRGTGGLETQYF. The DNA of the CDR3 is TGTGCCATCAGGGGGACAGGGGGCTTGGAGACCCAGTACTTC.

This clone was seen only a few times. The chain is built from TRBV29-1 and TRBJ2-1, with D uncertain. Germline V lookup: CDR1 SQVTM, CDR2 ANQGSEA. The CDR3 is 10 residues long. Trimming removed 6 bases at V and 6 bases at J, with 6 bases between. CDR3 residues: CSVLSNEQFF. In nucleotides, the CDR3 is TGCAGCGTACTTTCCAATGAGCAGTTCTTC.

The chain joins TRBV27 to TRBJ2-4, with 7 bases aligning to TRBD1. Germline V lookup: CDR1 MNHEY, CDR2 SMNVEV (reference sequence). V trimming: 3 bases; J trimming: 2 bases; junction bases outside the gene matches: 4. This CDR3 is built from 15 residues. The CDR3 reads CASSFLGQSKNIQYF. CDR3 coding DNA: TGTGCCAGCAGTTTTTTGGGACAGTCCAAAAACATTCAGTACTTC.

The genes are TRBV5-6 and TRBJ2-7, with TRBD1 as a possible D gene (5 bases). Germline assignment: CDR1 SGHDT and CDR2 YYEEEE. There are 16 residues in the CDR3. With 7 bases removed from V and 6 bases from J, the gap between germline ends came to 26 bases. This chain's CDR3 is CASSGRQKNSLVEQYF. The CDR3 DNA is TGTGCCAGCTCCGGTCGACAGAAAAACTCCCTAGTCGAGCAGTACTTC.

This clone was seen a few times. This chain joins TRBV7-2 and TRBJ2-1, with 9 bases fitting TRBD2. CDR1 is SGHTA, CDR2 FQGNSA, per germline. The CDR3 contains 16 residues. V was pared by 3 bases and J by 0 bases, with 3 bases of the junction left unmatched. The CDR3 reads CASSFSGGSSYNEQFF. The DNA for the CDR3 is TGTGCCAGCAGCTTTAGCGGGGGAAGCTCCTACAATGAGCAGTTCTTC.

The V and J genes are TRBV5-1 and TRBJ1-1; D not resolved. The germline CDR1 and CDR2 sequences are SGHRS and YFSETQ. This CDR3 has 13 amino acids. V lost 4 bases to trimming and J lost 4 bases, with 11 bases between them. The CDR3 reads CASSRGEFTEAFF. The CDR3 bases are TGCGCCAGCAGCCGGGGAGAGTTCACTGAAGCTTTCTTT.